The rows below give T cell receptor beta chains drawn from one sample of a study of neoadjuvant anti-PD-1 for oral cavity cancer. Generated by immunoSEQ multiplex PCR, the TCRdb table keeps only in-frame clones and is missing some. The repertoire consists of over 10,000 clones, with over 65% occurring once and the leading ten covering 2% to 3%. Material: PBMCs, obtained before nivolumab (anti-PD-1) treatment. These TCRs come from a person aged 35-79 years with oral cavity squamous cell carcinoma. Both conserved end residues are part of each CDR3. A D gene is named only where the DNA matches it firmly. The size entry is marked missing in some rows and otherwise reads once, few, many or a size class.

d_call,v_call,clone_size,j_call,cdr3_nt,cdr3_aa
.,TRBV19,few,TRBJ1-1,TGTGCCACCTTAGGGACGGTGAACACTGAAGCTTTCTTT,CATLGTVNTEAFF
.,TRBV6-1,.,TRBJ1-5,TGTGCCAGCAGGCAACAGAATCAGCCCCAGCATTTT,CASRQQNQPQHF
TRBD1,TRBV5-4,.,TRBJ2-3,TGTGCCAGCAGCTCGGCAGGGGGCCCAGATACGCAGTATTTT,CASSSAGGPDTQYF
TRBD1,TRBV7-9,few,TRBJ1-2,TGTGCCAGCAGCTTGGATAGGGACAGAATCTATGGCTACACCTTC,CASSLDRDRIYGYTF
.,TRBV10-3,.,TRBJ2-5,TGTGCCATCATGGGGGAGACGGAGACCCAGTACTTC,CAIMGETETQYF
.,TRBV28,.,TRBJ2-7,TGTGCCAGCAGTTCCCCCGGGAGAACCTACGAGCAGTACTTC,CASSSPGRTYEQYF
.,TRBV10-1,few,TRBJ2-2,TGCGCCAGCAGTGATGGGGGGCCGATTCCTACCGGGGAGCTGTTTTTT,CASSDGGPIPTGELFF
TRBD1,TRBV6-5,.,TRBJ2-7,TGTGCCAGCAGACGGGACAGGGGTCCCTACGAGCAGTACTTC,CASRRDRGPYEQYF
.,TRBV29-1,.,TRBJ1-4,TGCAGCGTCTCTAAAGCAGGGTCCAATGAAAAACTGTTTTTT,CSVSKAGSNEKLFF
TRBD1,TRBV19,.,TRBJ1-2,TGTGCCAGTAGTCCCCCCGGACAGGGTGGCTATGGCTACACCTTC,CASSPPGQGGYGYTF
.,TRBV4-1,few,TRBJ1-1,TGCGCCAGCATCCCCATGCCAGGGCCCATGAACACTGAAGCTTTCTTT,CASIPMPGPMNTEAFF
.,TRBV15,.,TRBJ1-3,TGTGCCACCAGCAGAGGCCGGCTCGCGGGGACGGGAAACACCATATATTTT,CATSRGRLAGTGNTIYF
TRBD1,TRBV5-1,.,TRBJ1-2,TGCGCCAGCAGCTGGGGGGACAGTACTTCTGACTATGGCTACACCTTC,CASSWGDSTSDYGYTF
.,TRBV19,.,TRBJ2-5,TGTGCCAGTAGTTCGTTGGAGACCCAGTACTTC,CASSSLETQYF
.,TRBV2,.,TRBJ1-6,TGTGCCAGCAGTGGTGGACTGCCTAGCTCCTATAATTCACCCCTCCACTTT,CASSGGLPSSYNSPLHF
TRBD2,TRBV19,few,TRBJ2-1,TGTGCCAGTAGTATGGGATCCCTAGCGGGAGGATTGGATGAGCAGTTCTTC,CASSMGSLAGGLDEQFF
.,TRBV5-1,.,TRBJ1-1,TGCGCCAGCAGCTTGGGGTGGGAGTTGATGAACACTGAAGCTTTCTTT,CASSLGWELMNTEAFF
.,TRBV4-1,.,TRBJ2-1,TGCGCCAGCAGCCAACCAAGGGGGGGGGAGCAGTTCTTC,CASSQPRGGEQFF
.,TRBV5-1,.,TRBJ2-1,TGCGCCAGCAGCTTAGGGCCCTTCTCCTACAATGAGCAGTTCTTC,CASSLGPFSYNEQFF
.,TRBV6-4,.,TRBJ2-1,TGTGCCAGCAGTGACGCGCACTACAATGAGCAGTTCTTC,CASSDAHYNEQFF
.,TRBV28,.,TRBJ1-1,TGTGCCAGCAGTTTCTCCCTCGGGGGGCGGTCGAACACTGAAGCTTTCTTT,CASSFSLGGRSNTEAFF
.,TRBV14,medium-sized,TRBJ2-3,TGTGCCAGCAGCCAAGACATCATCAGTGTAGATACGCAGTATTTT,CASSQDIISVDTQYF
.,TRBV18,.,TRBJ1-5,TGTGCCAGCTCACCGGTGGGGGCATCCAATCAGCCCCAGCATTTT,CASSPVGASNQPQHF
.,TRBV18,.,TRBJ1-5,TGTGCCAGCTCACCACCCAGGATTAGCAATCAGCCCCAGCATTTT,CASSPPRISNQPQHF
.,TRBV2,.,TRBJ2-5,TGTGCCAGCAGTGAACAACTCCTTAAGGAAGAGACCCAGTACTTC,CASSEQLLKEETQYF
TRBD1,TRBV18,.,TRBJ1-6,TGTGCCAGCTCCCTCGACAGGGATCATTCACCCCTCCACTTT,CASSLDRDHSPLHF
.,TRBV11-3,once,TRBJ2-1,TGTGCCAGCAGCTTAGCCCCATCCGCTAATGAGCAGTTCTTC,CASSLAPSANEQFF
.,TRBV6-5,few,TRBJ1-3,TGTGCCAGCAGAGACGGGGGCTCTGGAAACACCATATATTTT,CASRDGGSGNTIYF
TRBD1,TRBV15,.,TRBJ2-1,TGTGCCACCAGCAGACACACAGGGGGCTCCTACAATGAGCAGTTCTTC,CATSRHTGGSYNEQFF
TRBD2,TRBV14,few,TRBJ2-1,TGTGCCAGCAGCCTAGCGGGAGAGGTTAGTAATGAGCAGTTCTTC,CASSLAGEVSNEQFF
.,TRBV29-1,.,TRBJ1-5,TGCAGCGTCTTACAGGGCAATCAGCCCCAGCATTTT,CSVLQGNQPQHF
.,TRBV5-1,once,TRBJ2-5,TGCGCCAGCAGCTTGGAGATTTACCAAGAGACCCAGTACTTC,CASSLEIYQETQYF
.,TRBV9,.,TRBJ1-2,TGTGCCAGCAGCGTAGCTGCGCAGGGAAATGGCTACACCTTC,CASSVAAQGNGYTF
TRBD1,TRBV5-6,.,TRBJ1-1,TGTGCCAGCAGCCCAAGGCAGGGGGCGATACCCACTGAAGCTTTCTTT,CASSPRQGAIPTEAFF
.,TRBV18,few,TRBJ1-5,TGTGCCAGCTCACCACCGTCCGGGGGACTATATCAGCCCCAGCATTTT,CASSPPSGGLYQPQHF
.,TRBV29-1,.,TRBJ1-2,TGCAGCGTTGGGGGGGGCGCAACCTATGGCTACACCTTC,CSVGGGATYGYTF
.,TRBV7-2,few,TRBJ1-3,TGTGCCAGCAGCTTAAACAGGGCCGCGGGAAACACCATATATTTT,CASSLNRAAGNTIYF
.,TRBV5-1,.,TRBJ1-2,TGCGCCAGCAGCTTGGCCGACAGGACTGGTGGCTACACCTTC,CASSLADRTGGYTF
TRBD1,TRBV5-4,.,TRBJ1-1,TGTGCCAGCAGCACAGGGGATCGGATCACTGAAGCTTTCTTT,CASSTGDRITEAFF
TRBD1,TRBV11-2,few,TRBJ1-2,TGTGCCAGCAGCTCAGGGACAGGAGACTCCTATGGCTACACCTTC,CASSSGTGDSYGYTF
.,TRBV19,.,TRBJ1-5,TGTGCCAGTAGTATTGAGACGTCCAATCAGCCCCAGCATTTT,CASSIETSNQPQHF
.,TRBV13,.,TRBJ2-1,TGTGCCAGCAGACCCAAGGGGGGAGGGAGGTACAATGAGCAGTTCTTC,CASRPKGGGRYNEQFF
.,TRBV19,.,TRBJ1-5,TGTGCCAGTAGTACCCGCACCTTGGGGGGCAATCAGCCCCAGCATTTT,CASSTRTLGGNQPQHF
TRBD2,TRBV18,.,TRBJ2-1,TGTGCCAGCTCACCATCCCTGGGCGGGGGGCTTTCCTACAATGAGCAGTTCTTC,CASSPSLGGGLSYNEQFF
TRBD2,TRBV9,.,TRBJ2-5,TGTGCCAGCAGCGTGAGCGGGAGGGAGACCCAGTACTTC,CASSVSGRETQYF
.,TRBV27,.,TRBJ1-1,TGTGCCAGCACCTCATTGGGAGGGAGAACTGAAGCTTTCTTT,CASTSLGGRTEAFF
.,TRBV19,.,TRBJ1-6,TGTGCCAGTGCCAATCAAAAGGGTAATTCACCCCTCCACTTT,CASANQKGNSPLHF